The next 26 T cell receptor beta chains were all read from a single sample in a study of blood T cell repertoires in COVID-19. Measured with immunoSEQ multiplex PCR; TCRdb has only the in-frame clones, and not every one. The sample includes over 400,000 clones, 85% to 90% seen only once; the top ten take 7.5% to 9.5%. The sample was peripheral blood. These receptors were collected from a woman aged 45-65 years with COVID-19, enrolled during active disease.

This clone was detected once. This chain uses TRBV13 with TRBJ1-4; 8 bases map to TRBD1. The CDR3 length is 16 residues. Per the germline V gene, CDR1 is PRHDT and CDR2 is FYEKMQ (reference sequence). J was trimmed by 0 bases and V by 4 bases; bases with no gene match: 4. The CDR3 protein is CASSSAGGPTNEKLFF. The DNA of the CDR3 is TGTGCCAGCAGCTCCGCAGGGGGCCCAACTAATGAAAAACTGTTTTTT. Full variable domain (outside the CDR3, taken from reference TRBV13 and TRBJ1-4): AAGVIQSPRHLIKEKRETATLKCYPIPRHDTVYWYQQGPGQDPQFLISFYEKMQSDKGSIPDRFSAQQFSDYHSELNMSSLELGDSALYFCASSSAGGPTNEKLFFGSGTQLSVL.

The rearrangement joins TRBV6-5 to TRBJ2-4; 10 bases line up with TRBD2. Per germline, CDR1 MNHEY and CDR2 SVGAGI. There are 15 residues in the CDR3. V lost 4 bases, J lost 6 bases, and 6 bases stayed unmatched. The chain's CDR3 is CASSLQRGGRNIQYF. CDR3 sequence (DNA): TGTGCCAGCAGTTTACAGCGGGGGGGCCGAAACATTCAGTACTTC.

This clone came up a few times. This chain uses TRBV2 with TRBJ2-1; a weak D match, TRBD1 (6 bases). Trimming pared 8 bases from V and 12 bases from J, leaving 26 bases between. This CDR3 is 15 amino acids long. The germline gives CDR1 SNHLY, CDR2 FYNNEI. The CDR3 sequence is CASQYGRDIIRVQFF. The CDR3 nucleotides are TGTGCCAGCCAGTACGGCCGGGACATTATTCGGGTGCAGTTCTTC.

The chain uses TRBV2 and TRBJ2-7, with 7 bases lining up with TRBD1. The J segment lost 0 bases and the V segment lost 5 bases, leaving 7 bases of the junction unmatched. The CDR3 consists of 15 residues. The germline CDR1 and CDR2 sequences are SNHLY and FYNNEI. As DNA, the CDR3 is TGTGCCAGCAGTTACGGACAGGCGATCTCCTACGAGCAGTACTTC. Translated, it gives CASSYGQAISYEQYF.

This rearrangement joins TRBV7-8 to TRBJ2-2; D unclear. The CDR3 loop spans 12 amino acids. V was shortened by 5 bases and J by 7 bases, with 8 bases between the two germline ends. From germline, CDR1 is SGHVS and CDR2 FQNEAQ. The CDR3 coding sequence is TGTGCCAGCAGCCTCCCATTCGGGGAGCTGTTTTTT. Its translation: CASSLPFGELFF.

V gene TRBV28 combines with J gene TRBJ2-3, with D maybe TRBD2 (5 bases). With 5 bases removed from V and 6 bases from J, the gap between germline ends came to 12 bases. CDR3 length equals 13 residues. Germline assignment: CDR1 MDHEN and CDR2 SYDVKM. CDR3 sequence reads: CASSRVLGDTQYF. As DNA, the CDR3 is TGTGCCAGCAGTAGAGTACTAGGGGATACGCAGTATTTT.

This chain joins TRBV9 and TRBJ1-5, with unresolved D. This CDR3 has 14 amino acids. Trimming removed 0 bases from V and 3 bases from J, with 7 bases in between. Germline V CDR1 and CDR2: SGDLS, YYNGEE. As DNA, the CDR3 is TGTGCCAGCAGCGTAGAGGGAGTCAATCAGCCCCAGCATTTT. Protein product: CASSVEGVNQPQHF.

This chain joins TRBV12-5 and TRBJ1-1, with D tentatively TRBD1 (6 bases). The length of the CDR3 is 14 residues. V shed 1 base and J shed 2 bases, with 8 bases lying between them. Germline CDR1 and CDR2: LGHNT and FRNRAP. The DNA of the CDR3 is TGTGCTAGTGGTTTGGGGACAGATAACACTGAAGCTTTCTTT. Protein product: CASGLGTDNTEAFF.

This clone was found once. CDR3 in amino acids: CASSLTSGGLRNTGELFF. CDR3 in DNA: TGCGCCAGCAGTTTGACTAGCGGGGGGCTAAGGAACACCGGGGAGCTGTTTTTT. The V call is TRBV5-1, the J call TRBJ2-2; 13 bases map to TRBD2. The CDR3 consists of 18 residues. Germline V gene sequence: CDR1 SGHRS, CDR2 YFSETQ. The J segment lost 1 base and the V segment lost 5 bases, leaving 8 bases of the junction unmatched. Supplemented by reference TRBV5-1 and TRBJ2-2, the full variable domain reads KAGVTQTPRYLIKTRGQQVTLSCSPISGHRSVSWYQQTPGQGLQFLFEYFSETQRNKGNFPGRFSGRQFSNSRSEMNVSTLELGDSALYLCASSLTSGGLRNTGELFFGEGSRLTVL.

This chain uses TRBV9 with TRBJ2-3; D is unresolved. V lost 4 bases and J lost 0, with 6 bases in between. In germline, CDR1 is SGDLS, CDR2 YYNGEE. CDR3 size: 13 residues. The CDR3 region is CASSTQSTDTQYF. The CDR3 DNA follows: TGTGCCAGCAGCACACAGAGCACAGATACGCAGTATTTT. The whole variable domain, remainder taken from reference TRBV9 and TRBJ2-3, is DSGVTQTPKHLITATGQRVTLRCSPRSGDLSVYWYQQSLDQGLQFLIQYYNGEERAKGNILERFSAQQFPDLHSELNLSSLELGDSALYFCASSTQSTDTQYFGPGTRLTVL.

This sequence joins TRBV2 and TRBJ1-2; unclear D gene. With 3 bases removed from V and 1 base from J, the gap between germline ends came to 6 bases. This CDR3 region has 13 residues. Germline CDR1 is SNHLY and CDR2 is FYNNEI. Written as DNA, the CDR3 is TGTGCCAGCAGTGACAGTGATAACTATGGCTACACCTTC. The encoded protein is CASSDSDNYGYTF.

CDR3 amino acids: CASRPGNPYGYTF. The CDR3 coding sequence is TGTGCCAGCAGACCAGGGAACCCCTATGGCTACACCTTC. The V call is TRBV6-5, the J call TRBJ1-2; D possibly corresponds to TRBD1 (5 bases). Trimming took off 6 bases at V and 4 bases at J, with 12 bases between the two ends. CDR1 MNHEY and CDR2 SVGAGI come from the germline V gene. The CDR3 length is 13 residues.

V usage is TRBV21-1 and J usage is TRBJ1-1. TRBV21-1 is noted as a pseudogene. CDR3 size: 15 residues. CDR3 nucleotide sequence: TGTGCCAGCAGCAAAGGTAAGCTCGTGGACACTGAAGCTTTCTTT. This encodes CASSKGKLVDTEAFF.

The rearrangement uses TRBV10-3 and TRBJ2-1; TRBD2 matches 9 bases. V trimming: 6 bases; J trimming: 0 bases; junction bases outside the gene matches: 6. The V gene's germline CDR1 is ENHRY and CDR2 SYGVKD. CDR3 length equals 16 residues. This CDR3 reads CAIRDNSGSSYNEQFF. CDR3 nucleotide sequence: TGTGCCATCAGGGACAATAGCGGGAGCTCCTACAATGAGCAGTTCTTC.

This rearrangement joins TRBV10-1 to TRBJ1-2, with 12 bases aligning to TRBD1. This CDR3 region has 15 residues. V lost 8 bases and J lost 3; bases outside the gene matches: 7. Germline CDR1 WNHNN, CDR2 SYGVQD (reference sequence). Here the CDR3 DNA reads TGCGCCAGCCGGGACAGGGGGCCGGGGGACTATGGCTACACCTTC. Protein: CASRDRGPGDYGYTF.

J is TRBJ1-1 and V is TRBV4-2; maybe TRBD1 (6 bases). Germline V gene sequence: CDR1 LGHNA, CDR2 YNFKEQ. The CDR3 length is 14 residues. V was trimmed by 4 bases and J by 5 bases, leaving 14 bases between them. CDR3 sequence (DNA): TGTGCCAGCAGCCTCAAGACAGGAGTAACTGAAGCTTTCTTT. Its translation: CASSLKTGVTEAFF.

The chain recombines TRBV29-1 with TRBJ1-1; perhaps TRBD1 as D (5 bases). Germline CDR1 SQVTM, CDR2 ANQGSEA. Between the trimmed V and J ends, which lost 4 bases and 2 bases, there was a span of 8 bases. The CDR3 extends over 12 amino acids. The CDR3 spells CSVVDTNTEAFF. The CDR3 nucleotides read TGCAGCGTTGTGGACACCAACACTGAAGCTTTCTTT.

This rearrangement joins TRBV3-1 (or the pseudogene TRBV3-2) to TRBJ2-5; 7 nucleotides line up with TRBD2. V trimming: 5 bases; J trimming: 5 bases; junction bases outside the gene matches: 5. The germline CDR1 and CDR2 sequences are LGHDT and YNNKEL (reference sequence). The CDR3 is made up of 13 amino acids. CDR3 nucleotides: TGTGCCAGCAGCGAGGCCGGGGGGGAGACCCAGTACTTC. Translated: CASSEAGGETQYF.

The chain has TRBV9 and TRBJ1-2; no definite D call. Germline CDR1 reads SGDLS; CDR2 reads YYNGEE. The length of the CDR3 is 13 residues. V lost 3 bases and J 10 bases, leaving 16 bases between the germline ends. The CDR3: CASSARVRSDYTF. The CDR3 DNA reads TGTGCCAGCAGCGCGAGGGTCCGGTCCGACTACACCTTC.

This chain connects TRBV5-1 to TRBJ2-1; 9 bases fit TRBD1. The CDR3 is 13 amino acids. Losses at the gene ends were 5 bases for V and 8 bases for J; bases not matched to a gene: 5. Germline assignment: CDR1 SGHRS and CDR2 YFSETQ. The CDR3 protein is CASRYTGGDEQFF. CDR3 nucleotides: TGCGCCAGCAGATACACAGGGGGCGATGAGCAGTTCTTC.

V and J are TRBV5-3 and TRBJ2-1; tentatively, D is TRBD2 (5 bases). TRBV5-3 is marked as an open reading frame, function uncertain. The CDR3 has 12 amino acids. The V and J ends lost 5 bases and 7 bases respectively, with 10 bases between them. The chain's CDR3 is CARRWTENEQFF. In nucleotides, the CDR3 is TGTGCCAGAAGGTGGACTGAGAATGAGCAGTTCTTC.

The chain combines TRBV3-1 (or the pseudogene TRBV3-2) with TRBJ1-3, with D perhaps matching TRBD1 (5 bases). Per germline, CDR1 LGHDT and CDR2 YNNKEL (reference sequence). This CDR3 has 17 residues. V was trimmed by 5 bases and J by 0 bases, leaving 17 bases between them. For the CDR3, the DNA is TGTGCCAGCAGCTACCTAGCGGGGGATACCTCTGGAAACACCATATATTTT. The encoded protein is CASSYLAGDTSGNTIYF.

The chain has TRBV5-4 and TRBJ2-3; 8 bases map to TRBD1. J lost 6 bases, V lost 4 bases, and 4 bases had no gene match. CDR3 length: 13 amino acids. CDR1 is SGHNT and CDR2 is YYREEE in the germline V gene (reference sequence). Here the CDR3 reads CASSPRQGDTQYF. The CDR3 bases are TGTGCCAGCAGCCCCCGACAGGGGGATACGCAGTATTTT. Full variable domain (remainder filled in from reference TRBV5-4 and TRBJ2-3): ETGVTQSPTHLIKTRGQQVTLRCSSQSGHNTVSWYQQALGQGPQFIFQYYREEENGRGNFPPRFSGLQFPNYSSELNVNALELDDSALYLCASSPRQGDTQYFGPGTRLTVL.

The chain links TRBV6-5 to TRBJ2-5, with 8 bases fitting TRBD2. Per germline, CDR1 MNHEY and CDR2 SVGAGI. The CDR3 sequence is 14 residues long. Unmatched junction bases numbered 8, after V lost 6 bases and J lost 5 bases. CDR3 amino acids: CASRERGTGETQYF. The CDR3 coding sequence is TGTGCCAGCAGGGAGCGGGGGACCGGGGAGACCCAGTACTTC.

The chain joins TRBV5-1 to TRBJ2-1; 14 bases match TRBD2. The CDR3 has 15 amino acids. Germline CDR1 is SGHRS and CDR2 is YFSETQ. V was pared by 4 bases and J by 5 bases, with 2 bases of the junction left unmatched. Here the CDR3 DNA reads TGCGCCAGCAGCCGGGGACTAGCGGGAGACAATGAGCAGTTCTTC. The encoded protein is CASSRGLAGDNEQFF. The variable domain in full, with the rest retrieved from reference TRBV5-1 and TRBJ2-1, is KAGVTQTPRYLIKTRGQQVTLSCSPISGHRSVSWYQQTPGQGLQFLFEYFSETQRNKGNFPGRFSGRQFSNSRSEMNVSTLELGDSALYLCASSRGLAGDNEQFFGPGTRLTVL.

This CDR3 is CASSRAYGVAVDTQYF. The CDR3, as DNA: TGTGCCAGCAGTCGCGCCTATGGGGTAGCGGTAGATACGCAGTATTTT. The V and J genes are TRBV5-6 and TRBJ2-3; maybe TRBD2 (6 bases). With 5 bases removed from V and 5 bases from J, the gap between germline ends came to 21 bases. Germline CDR1 reads SGHDT; CDR2 reads YYEEEE. This CDR3 has 16 amino acids.